The 25 T cell receptor beta chains given below trace back to one sample, sequenced in a study of yellow fever vaccine responses in identical twins. MiXCR was run by TCRdb on the RT-PCR reads, yielding one entry per CDR3 protein. The data show about 11,000 distinct CDR3 sequences, approximately 80% seen once. The sample here was T cells from blood (PBMCs), unsorted or a sorted subset (not recorded which), taken before or after yellow fever vaccination (not recorded which). These TCRs come from a young woman who received the yellow fever vaccine.

The chain carries TRBV13 and TRBJ2-7, with TRBD1 as a possible D gene (6 bases). The germline V and J ends were trimmed by 5 bases and 3 bases, with 20 bases remaining between them. CDR1 is PRHDT, CDR2 FYEKMQ, per germline (reference sequence). The CDR3 contains 16 residues. CDR3 nucleotide sequence: TGTGCCAGCAGCACCTCGGACAGTCCTAATGGCTACGAGCAGTACGTC. Encoded protein: CASSTSDSPNGYEQYV.

The V gene is TRBV5-4, the J gene TRBJ2-3; unclear D gene. The CDR3 contains 13 residues. V lost 4 bases and J lost 4, with 10 bases in between. CDR1 and CDR2 (germline): SGHNT, YYREEE (reference sequence). The DNA for the CDR3 is TGTGCCAGCAGCACTTCCCCCGCAGATACGCAGTATTTT. It specifies CASSTSPADTQYF.

The chain uses TRBV11-1 and TRBJ2-1; 8 nucleotides match TRBD2. The CDR3 length is 16 residues. Germline CDR1 SGHAT, CDR2 FQDESV (reference sequence). Trimming cost V 5 bases and J 6 bases; bases outside gene matches: 12. The DNA of the CDR3 is TGTGCCAGCAGCCAGACTAGCGCACCCACGTTCAATGAGCAGTTCTTC. Protein product: CASSQTSAPTFNEQFF.

The chain employs TRBV5-6 and TRBJ2-1; the match to TRBD2 covers 11 bases. Losses at the gene ends were 2 bases for V and 4 bases for J; bases not matched to a gene: 5. Germline CDR1 SGHDT, CDR2 YYEEEE. The CDR3 spans 16 residues. The chain's CDR3 is CASSLGLAGEYNEQFF. DNA for the CDR3: TGTGCCAGCAGCTTAGGACTAGCGGGTGAATACAATGAGCAGTTCTTC.

The chain couples TRBV7-6 to TRBJ2-7; perhaps TRBD2 as D (5 bases). In germline, CDR1 is SGHVS, CDR2 FNYEAQ. V was trimmed by 1 base and J by 6 bases, leaving 10 bases between them. The CDR3 has 13 residues. The CDR3 protein is CASSLEVGSEQYV. CDR3 nucleotides: TGTGCCAGCAGCTTAGAGGTAGGGAGCGAGCAGTACGTC.

This clonotype turned up a few times. The CDR3 DNA reads as TGTGCCAGCTCACCTCGAGCTAATGAGCAGTTCTTC. Encoded protein: CASSPRANEQFF. This sequence joins TRBV18 and TRBJ2-1; D gene uncertain. V gave up 3 bases and J gave up 7 bases, with 7 bases separating them. The germline V gene encodes CDR1 KGHSH and CDR2 LQKENI. This CDR3 has 12 residues.

The CDR3 DNA is TGTGCCACCAGTGATCTAGCTGGCGGGGAGCTGTTTTTT. Residues: CATSDLAGGELFF. The rearrangement joins TRBV24-1 to TRBJ2-2; tentative D call: TRBD2 (5 bases). Trimming cost V 3 bases and J 7 bases, with 8 bases left between them. Germline lookup yields CDR1 KGHDR and CDR2 SFDVKD. This CDR3 has 13 residues.

This clonotype was counted once. The J gene is TRBJ2-2, the V gene TRBV27, with D unclear. The CDR3 consists of 13 residues. V gave up 3 bases and J gave up 6 bases, with 8 bases separating them. The germline CDR1 and CDR2 sequences are MNHEY and SMNVEV (reference sequence). The CDR3 here is CASSFKAAGELFF. CDR3 sequence (DNA): TGTGCCAGCAGTTTTAAAGCCGCCGGGGAGCTGTTTTTT.

DNA of the CDR3: TGTGCCAGCAGTCGGGACAGGGAGACCCAGTACTTC. Amino acid sequence: CASSRDRETQYF. The gene calls are TRBV12-3 or TRBV12-4 and TRBJ2-5; 8 positions match TRBD1. This CDR3 has 12 residues. Trimming at V came to 5 bases and at J to 5 bases, leaving 1 base not matched to a gene.

The chain's CDR3 is CASSPPTGKSSYEQYF. DNA for the CDR3: TGTGCCAGCAGCCCACCGACAGGGAAGAGCTCCTACGAGCAGTACTTC. This chain joins TRBV7-9 and TRBJ2-7, with 7 positions matching TRBD1. The CDR3 consists of 16 residues. The J segment lost 0 bases and the V segment lost 5 bases, leaving 10 bases of the junction unmatched. The V gene's germline CDR1 is SEHNR and CDR2 FQNEAQ (reference sequence).

In its sample, this clonotype was seen a few times. The CDR3 sequence is CASSWTGGGGELFF. The CDR3, as DNA: TGTGCCAGCAGCTGGACTGGGGGTGGAGGGGAGCTGTTTTTT. J is TRBJ2-2 and V is TRBV7-6; D possibly matches TRBD1 or TRBD2 (5 bases each). The V end lost 4 bases, the J end lost 8 bases, and 14 bases lay between the germline ends. The CDR3 has 14 amino acids. Germline CDR1 SGHVS, CDR2 FNYEAQ.

V gene TRBV7-6 combines with J gene TRBJ2-7; D is possibly TRBD2 (5 bases). Germline assignment: CDR1 SGHVS and CDR2 FNYEAQ. The ends were cut back, 6 bases at V and 0 bases at J, with 9 bases in the middle. This CDR3 is 13 amino acids long. CDR3 bases: TGTGCCAGCAGTTGGGAGAGCTCCTACGAGCAGTACTTC. Protein sequence: CASSWESSYEQYF.

In its sample, this clonotype was seen once. For the CDR3, the DNA is TGTGCCAGCAGCCCCCGTTATGGCACAGATACGCAGTATTTT. This gives the protein CASSPRYGTDTQYF. The chain joins TRBV11-3 to TRBJ2-3; no reliable D call. This CDR3 is 14 amino acids long. Trimming stripped 5 bases from V and 1 base from J, with 10 bases between. Germline CDR1 and CDR2: SGHNT and YENEEA.

The rearrangement joins TRBV7-2 to TRBJ2-1, with TRBD2 as a possible D gene (5 bases). Trimming removed 7 bases from V and 9 bases from J, with 13 bases in between. Per the germline V gene, CDR1 is SGHTA and CDR2 is FQGNSA. CDR3 size: 12 residues. The CDR3 DNA reads TGTGCCAGCACTGTGAGGGCCGGTGAGCAGTTCTTC. Translated: CASTVRAGEQFF.

This clonotype was counted a single time. The chain combines TRBV19 with TRBJ2-1; weak D call: TRBD2 (5 bases). The CDR3 has 13 amino acids. Germline-derived CDR1 and CDR2 are LNHDA and SQIVND (reference sequence). V was shortened by 9 bases and J by 4 bases, with 13 bases between the two germline ends. The CDR3 loop is CASLDSPYNEQFF. DNA for the CDR3: TGTGCCAGCCTGGACTCACCGTACAATGAGCAGTTCTTC.

In its sample, this clonotype was seen a few times. The rearrangement links TRBV6-1 to TRBJ2-3; D is ambiguous. The CDR3 runs 15 residues. V was pared by 2 bases and J by 0 bases, with 9 bases between. CDR1 and CDR2 from the germline V gene are MNHNS and SASEGT. CDR3 amino acids: CASSEQVGSTDTQYF. Here the CDR3 DNA reads TGTGCCAGCAGTGAACAGGTTGGGAGCACAGATACGCAGTATTTT.

The chain couples TRBV28 to TRBJ1-1; D remains unclear. This CDR3 region has 12 residues. CDR1 and CDR2 from the germline V gene are MDHEN and SYDVKM. Trimming pared 3 bases from V and 8 bases from J, leaving 10 bases between. Written as DNA, the CDR3 is TGTGCCAGCAGTTTCGCGACGATCGAAGCTTTCTTT. As protein: CASSFATIEAFF.

V gene TRBV9 combines with J gene TRBJ2-1; D tentatively fits TRBD1 or TRBD2 (5 bases each). V gave up 0 bases and J gave up 0 bases, with 10 bases separating them. The CDR3 has 16 residues. Germline lookup yields CDR1 SGDLS and CDR2 YYNGEE. CDR3 DNA sequence: TGTGCCAGCAGCGTAGTTCCAGGGAGCTCCTACAATGAGCAGTTCTTC. Encoded protein: CASSVVPGSSYNEQFF.

The chain employs TRBV7-6 and TRBJ2-1; D might be TRBD1 (6 bases). The CDR3 length is 14 residues. CDR1 SGHVS and CDR2 FNYEAQ come from the germline V gene. Trimming shortened V by 5 bases and J by 5 bases, and 13 bases separated the two germline ends. CDR3 DNA: TGTGCCAGCAGCAAGGGGGTGGGCGACAATGAGCAGTTCTTC. It translates to CASSKGVGDNEQFF.

The chain couples TRBV25-1 to TRBJ2-2; perhaps D is TRBD1 or TRBD2 (5 bases each). Between the trimmed V and J ends, which lost 3 bases and 7 bases, there was a span of 9 bases. The germline CDR1 and CDR2 sequences are MGHDK and SYGVNS. This CDR3 contains 13 residues. The CDR3 region has the DNA TGTGCCAGCAGTGAGGGGGATGGCGGGGAGCTGTTTTTT. This gives the protein CASSEGDGGELFF. Supplemented by reference TRBV25-1 and TRBJ2-2, the full variable domain reads EADIYQTPRYLVIGTGKKITLECSQTMGHDKMYWYQQDPGMELHLIHYSYGVNSTEKGDLSSESTVSRIRTEHFPLTLESARPSHTSQYLCASSEGDGGELFFGEGSRLTVL.

V is TRBV11-3 and J is TRBJ1-6; D is possibly TRBD1 (5 bases). The length of the CDR3 is 15 residues. With 0 bases removed from V and 8 bases from J, the gap between germline ends came to 11 bases. Germline V gives CDR1 SGHNT, CDR2 YENEEA. CDR3 sequence (DNA): TGTGCCAGCAGCTTAGACCCGGCAGGGTATTCACCCCTCCACTTT. Translated: CASSLDPAGYSPLHF.

The chain joins TRBV11-3 to TRBJ2-1; D possibly corresponds to TRBD1 (5 bases). V lost 1 base and J 5 bases, leaving 12 bases between the germline ends. The CDR3 contains 15 residues. Germline loops: CDR1 SGHNT, CDR2 YENEEA. In DNA, the CDR3 is TGTGCCAGCAGCTTAGTCGGCTCAGGGAACAATGAGCAGTTCTTC. This translates into CASSLVGSGNNEQFF.

The J gene is TRBJ1-5, the V gene TRBV4-1, with a weak D call TRBD1 (5 bases). Germline assignment: CDR1 MGHRA and CDR2 YSYEKL. Trimming cost V 0 bases and J 6 bases, with 6 bases left between them. The CDR3 sequence is 13 residues long. This CDR3 is CASSQEGGQPQHF. CDR3 DNA: TGCGCCAGCAGCCAAGAGGGGGGTCAGCCCCAGCATTTT.

This chain links TRBV11-2 with TRBJ2-7; D not certain. The V end was cut by 1 base, the J end by 3 bases, with 4 bases between. There are 12 residues in the CDR3. Germline lookup yields CDR1 SGHAT and CDR2 FQNNGV. DNA of the CDR3: TGTGCCAGCAGCTTAGGGGTCTACGAGCAGTACGTC. Amino acids: CASSLGVYEQYV.

The rearrangement links TRBV2 to TRBJ1-5; D is undetermined. Germline-derived CDR1 and CDR2 are SNHLY and FYNNEI. V was trimmed by 3 bases and J by 7 bases, leaving 4 bases between them. This CDR3 has 11 residues. The CDR3 spells CASSDGQPQHF. The CDR3 region has the DNA TGTGCCAGCAGTGACGGACAGCCCCAGCATTTT.